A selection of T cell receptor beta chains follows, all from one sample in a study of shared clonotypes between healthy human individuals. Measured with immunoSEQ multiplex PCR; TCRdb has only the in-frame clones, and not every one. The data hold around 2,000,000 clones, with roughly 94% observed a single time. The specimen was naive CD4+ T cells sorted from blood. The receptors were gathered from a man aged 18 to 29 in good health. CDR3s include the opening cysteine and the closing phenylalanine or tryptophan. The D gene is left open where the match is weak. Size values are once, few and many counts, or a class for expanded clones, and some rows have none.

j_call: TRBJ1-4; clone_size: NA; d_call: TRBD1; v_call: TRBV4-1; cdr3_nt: TGCGCCAGCAGCCAAGTGACAGGGGTGAGTGAAAAACTGTTTTTT; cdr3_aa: CASSQVTGVSEKLFF
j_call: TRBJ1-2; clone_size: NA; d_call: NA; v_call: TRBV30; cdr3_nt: TGTGCCTGGGAGTCGACCCGTAACTATGGCTACACCTTC; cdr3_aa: CAWESTRNYGYTF
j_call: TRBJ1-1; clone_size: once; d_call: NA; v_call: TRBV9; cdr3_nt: TGTGCCAGCAGCGTAGCAAGCGGTTGGGCTGCGAACACTGAAGCTTTCTTT; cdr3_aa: CASSVASGWAANTEAFF
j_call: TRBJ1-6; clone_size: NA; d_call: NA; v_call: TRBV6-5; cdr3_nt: TGTGCCAGCAGTTACACGGAAAGCTCCTATAATTCACCCCTCCACTTT; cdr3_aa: CASSYTESSYNSPLHF
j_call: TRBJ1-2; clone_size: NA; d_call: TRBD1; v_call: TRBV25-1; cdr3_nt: TGTGCCAGCCGTCCAGGGGGACAGGCGTTAGTCTTAGGCTACACCTTC; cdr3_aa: CASRPGGQALVLGYTF
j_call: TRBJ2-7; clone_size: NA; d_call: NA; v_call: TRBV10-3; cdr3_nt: TGTGCCACCCGAGGTTGGGGGTTAGGTACCTACGAGCAGTACTTC; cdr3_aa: CATRGWGLGTYEQYF
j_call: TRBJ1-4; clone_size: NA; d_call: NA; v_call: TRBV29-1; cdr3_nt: TGCAGCGTTGAAGGGGCAGACAGCCGGAAGTTTTTT; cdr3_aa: CSVEGADSRKFF
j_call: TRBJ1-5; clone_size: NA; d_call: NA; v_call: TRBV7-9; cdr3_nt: TGTGCCAGCAGCTCCTACACGGGTAGACAGCCCCAGCATTTT; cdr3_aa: CASSSYTGRQPQHF
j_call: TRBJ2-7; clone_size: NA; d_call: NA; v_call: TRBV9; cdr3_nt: TGTGCCAGCAGCGTAGATTCCAGTTCAGGGTACGAGCAGTACTTC; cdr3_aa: CASSVDSSSGYEQYF
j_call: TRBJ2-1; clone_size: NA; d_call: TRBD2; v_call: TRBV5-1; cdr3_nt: TGCGCCAGCAGCACGATGGCTAGCGGGGGGGCCTCCTACAATGAGCAGTTCTTC; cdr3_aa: CASSTMASGGASYNEQFF
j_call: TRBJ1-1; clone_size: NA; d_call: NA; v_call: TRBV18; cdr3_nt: TGTGCCAGCTCACCACCCCCAGGAAAGGTCCCTGAAGCTTTCTTT; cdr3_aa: CASSPPPGKVPEAFF
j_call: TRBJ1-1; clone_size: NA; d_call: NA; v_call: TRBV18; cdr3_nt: TGTGCCAGCTCACCACCGTACGGGCGCACTGAAGCTTTCTTT; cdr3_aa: CASSPPYGRTEAFF
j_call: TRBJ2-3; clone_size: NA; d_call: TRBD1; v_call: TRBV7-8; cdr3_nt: TGTGCCAGCAGCCTCCGGGACAGGGGAGATACGCAGTATTTT; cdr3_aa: CASSLRDRGDTQYF
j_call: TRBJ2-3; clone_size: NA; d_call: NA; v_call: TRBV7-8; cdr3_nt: TGTGCCAGCAGCGACGCGGGCTCGGCATATACGCAGTATTTT; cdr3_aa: CASSDAGSAYTQYF
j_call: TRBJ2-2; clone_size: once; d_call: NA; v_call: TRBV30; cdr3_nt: TGTGCCTGGAGTGTAGTGGTAACCGGGGAGCTGTTTTTT; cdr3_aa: CAWSVVVTGELFF
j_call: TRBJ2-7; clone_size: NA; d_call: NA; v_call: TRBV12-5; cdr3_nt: TGTGCTAGTGGCTTGGGCACTTTTGAAGGGGACGAGCAGTACTTC; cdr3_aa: CASGLGTFEGDEQYF
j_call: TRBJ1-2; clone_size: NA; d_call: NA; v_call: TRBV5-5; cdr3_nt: TGTGCCAGCAGCACGCGTCCGGCGGACTATGGCTACACCTTC; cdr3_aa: CASSTRPADYGYTF
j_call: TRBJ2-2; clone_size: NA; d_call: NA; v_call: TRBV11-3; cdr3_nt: TGTGCCAGCAGCTTAGAGGGAGGCGACACCGGGGAGCTGTTTTTT; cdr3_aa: CASSLEGGDTGELFF
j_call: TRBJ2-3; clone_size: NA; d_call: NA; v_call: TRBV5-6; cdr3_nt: TGTGCCAGCAGCCTTACTAGTAGCTATTCAGATACGCAGTATTTT; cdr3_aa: CASSLTSSYSDTQYF
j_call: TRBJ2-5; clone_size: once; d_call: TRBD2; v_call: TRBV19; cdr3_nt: TGTGCCAGTAGTGTAACTAGCGGCCAAGAGACCCAGTACTTC; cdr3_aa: CASSVTSGQETQYF
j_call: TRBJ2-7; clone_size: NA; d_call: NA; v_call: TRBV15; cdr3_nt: TGTGCCACCAGCAGAGATCGGGTACAGAGCCTTGAGTACTTC; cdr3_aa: CATSRDRVQSLEYF
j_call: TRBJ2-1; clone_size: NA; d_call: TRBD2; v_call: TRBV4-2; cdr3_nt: TGTGCCAGCAGCCAAGAAGGCGGGGGGGCGTTCAATGAGCAGTTCTTC; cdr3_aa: CASSQEGGGAFNEQFF
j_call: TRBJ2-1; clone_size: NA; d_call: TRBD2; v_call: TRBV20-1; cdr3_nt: TGCAGTGCTACCCGGGGGGTTGAGCAGTTCTTC; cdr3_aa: CSATRGVEQFF
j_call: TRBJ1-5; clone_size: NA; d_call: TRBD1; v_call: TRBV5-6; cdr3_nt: TGTGCCAGCAGCTTGGCCGGGACAGGGGCTCAGCCCCAGCATTTT; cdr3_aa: CASSLAGTGAQPQHF
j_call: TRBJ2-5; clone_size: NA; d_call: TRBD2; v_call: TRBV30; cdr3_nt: TGTGCCTGGAGCGGCGGACTAGCAGAAGAGACCCAGTACTTC; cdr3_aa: CAWSGGLAEETQYF
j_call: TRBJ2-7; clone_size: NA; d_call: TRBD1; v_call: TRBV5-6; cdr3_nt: TGTGCCAGCAGCTTGGCCTACAGGGGATACTACGAGCAGTACTTC; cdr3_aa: CASSLAYRGYYEQYF
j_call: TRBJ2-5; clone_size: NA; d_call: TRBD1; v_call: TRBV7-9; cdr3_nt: TGTGCCAGCAGCTACTCGACAGGGAAAGAGACCCAGTACTTC; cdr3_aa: CASSYSTGKETQYF
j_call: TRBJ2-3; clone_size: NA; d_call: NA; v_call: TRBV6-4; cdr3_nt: TGTGCCAGCAGCAGGGACGGCTTAAGCACAGATACGCAGTATTTT; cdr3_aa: CASSRDGLSTDTQYF
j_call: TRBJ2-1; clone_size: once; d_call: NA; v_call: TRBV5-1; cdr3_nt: TGCGCCAGCAGCTTGGTTGCCGACAATGAGCAGTTCTTC; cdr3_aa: CASSLVADNEQFF
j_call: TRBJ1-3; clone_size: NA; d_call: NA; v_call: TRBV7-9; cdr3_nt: TGTGCCAGCAGCTCTACAGGGAACACCATATATTTT; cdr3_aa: CASSSTGNTIYF
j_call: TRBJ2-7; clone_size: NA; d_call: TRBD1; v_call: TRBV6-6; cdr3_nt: TGTGCCAGCAGTTGGGGGGACAGGATGAACGAGCAGTACTTC; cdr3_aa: CASSWGDRMNEQYF
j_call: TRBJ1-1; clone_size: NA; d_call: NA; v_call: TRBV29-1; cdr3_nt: TGCAGCGTTGACGACAGTCTTCACACTGAAGCTTTCTTT; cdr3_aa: CSVDDSLHTEAFF
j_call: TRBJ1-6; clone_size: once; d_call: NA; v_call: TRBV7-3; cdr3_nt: TGTGCCAGCAGCTTAAATGGGGGCTTTAATTCACCCCTCCACTTT; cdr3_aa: CASSLNGGFNSPLHF
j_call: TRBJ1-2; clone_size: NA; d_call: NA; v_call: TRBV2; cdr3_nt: TGTGCCAGCAGGAGGACGGATGGCTACACCTTC; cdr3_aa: CASRRTDGYTF
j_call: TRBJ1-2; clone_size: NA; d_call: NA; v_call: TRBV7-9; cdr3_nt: TGTGCCGTGGGGGGCCAAGGGAACTATGGCTACACCTTC; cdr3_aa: CAVGGQGNYGYTF
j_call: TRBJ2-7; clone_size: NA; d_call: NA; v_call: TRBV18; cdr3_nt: TGTGCCAGCTCACCACCGTTCTCAAACTCCTACGAGCAGTACTTC; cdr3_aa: CASSPPFSNSYEQYF
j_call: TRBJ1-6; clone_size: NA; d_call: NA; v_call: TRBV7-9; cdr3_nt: TGTGCCAGCAGCTTGACGGACCTTTCACCCCTCCACTTT; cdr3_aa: CASSLTDLSPLHF
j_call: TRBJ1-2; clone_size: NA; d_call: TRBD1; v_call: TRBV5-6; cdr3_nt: TGTGCCAGCAGCCCCCTTGTTCCCCGACAGGGGAACTATGGCTACACCTTC; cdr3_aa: CASSPLVPRQGNYGYTF
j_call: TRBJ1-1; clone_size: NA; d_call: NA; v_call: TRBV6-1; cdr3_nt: TGTGCCAGCAGAGAAATACAGGGACCCACTGAAGCTTTCTTT; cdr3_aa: CASREIQGPTEAFF
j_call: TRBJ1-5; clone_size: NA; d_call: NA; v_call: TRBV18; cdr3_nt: TGTGCCAGCTCACCACGGGTCAGGGGCGAGAGCAATCAGCCCCAGCATTTT; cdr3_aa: CASSPRVRGESNQPQHF
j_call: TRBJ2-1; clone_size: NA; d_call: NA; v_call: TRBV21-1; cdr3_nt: TGTGCCAGCAGCACGACGGGACAGTACAATGAGCAGTTCTTC; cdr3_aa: CASSTTGQYNEQFF
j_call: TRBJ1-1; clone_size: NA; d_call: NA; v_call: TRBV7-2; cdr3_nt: TGTGCCAGCAGCTTCGGACAATTGAACACTGAAGCTTTCTTT; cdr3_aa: CASSFGQLNTEAFF
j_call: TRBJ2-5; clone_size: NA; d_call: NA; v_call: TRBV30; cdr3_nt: TGTGCCTGGAGTGTAGGGTGGAGGACGGAGACCCAGTACTTC; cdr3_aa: CAWSVGWRTETQYF
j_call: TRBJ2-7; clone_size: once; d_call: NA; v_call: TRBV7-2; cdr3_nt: TGTGCCAGCAGCTTAGGCCCAGAGAAGGGCCGCTACGAGCAGTACTTC; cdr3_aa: CASSLGPEKGRYEQYF
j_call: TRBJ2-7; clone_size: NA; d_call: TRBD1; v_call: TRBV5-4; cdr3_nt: TGTGCCAGCAGCCGGACAGGGACTTCCTACGAGCAGTACTTC; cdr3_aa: CASSRTGTSYEQYF
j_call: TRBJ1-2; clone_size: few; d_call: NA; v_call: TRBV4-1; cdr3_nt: TGCGCCAGCAGCCAGATTTTGGATTTCTATGGCTACACCTTC; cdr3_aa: CASSQILDFYGYTF
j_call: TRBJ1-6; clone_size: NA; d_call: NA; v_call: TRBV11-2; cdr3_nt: TGTGCCAGCAGCTCCACGGAGGGCGGTAGCTCCTATAATTCACCCCTCCACTTT; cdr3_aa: CASSSTEGGSSYNSPLHF
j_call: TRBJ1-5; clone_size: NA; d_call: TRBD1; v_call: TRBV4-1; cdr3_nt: TGCGCCAGCAGCCAGTCGACAGGGTCAATGTTGGCCCAGCATTTT; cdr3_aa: CASSQSTGSMLAQHF
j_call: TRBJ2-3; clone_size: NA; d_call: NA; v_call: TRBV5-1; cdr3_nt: TGCGCCAGCAGCTACGACAACACAGATACGCAGTATTTT; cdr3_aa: CASSYDNTDTQYF
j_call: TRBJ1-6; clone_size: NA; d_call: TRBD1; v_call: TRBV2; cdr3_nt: TGTGCCAGCAGTGATACAGGGGCTGGGAATTCACCCCTCCACTTT; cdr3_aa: CASSDTGAGNSPLHF
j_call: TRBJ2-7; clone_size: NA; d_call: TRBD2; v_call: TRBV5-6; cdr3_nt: TGTGCCAGCAGCGCTTCCGGGACTAGCGTGGTCTACGAGCAGTACTTC; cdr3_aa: CASSASGTSVVYEQYF
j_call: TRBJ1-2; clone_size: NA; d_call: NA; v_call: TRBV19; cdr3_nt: TGTGCCAGTAGTATGGCGACTGCCAACTATGGCTACACCTTC; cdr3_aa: CASSMATANYGYTF
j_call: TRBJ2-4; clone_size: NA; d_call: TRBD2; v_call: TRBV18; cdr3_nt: TGTGCCAGCTCACCTACGGCGGGGGGGGCCAAAAACATTCAGTACTTC; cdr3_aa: CASSPTAGGAKNIQYF
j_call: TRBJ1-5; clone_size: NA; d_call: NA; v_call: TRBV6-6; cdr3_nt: TGTGCCGGTAACCCGGGGGAATCCTTGTATCAGCCCCAGCATTTT; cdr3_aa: CAGNPGESLYQPQHF
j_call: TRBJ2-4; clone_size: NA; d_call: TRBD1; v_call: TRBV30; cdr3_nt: TGTGCCTGGAGTGTTTGGGGGACAGGGGGCTCCTTAGCCAAAAACATTCAGTACTTC; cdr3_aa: CAWSVWGTGGSLAKNIQYF
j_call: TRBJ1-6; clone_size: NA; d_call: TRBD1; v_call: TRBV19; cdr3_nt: TGTGCCAGTAGTATTCAAGCGGGACAGGGATATAATTCACCCCTCCACTTT; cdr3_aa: CASSIQAGQGYNSPLHF
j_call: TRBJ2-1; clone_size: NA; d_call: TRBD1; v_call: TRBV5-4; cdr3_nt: TGTGCCAGCAGCTCCGGGACAGGGGGACCCTACAATGAGCAGTTCTTC; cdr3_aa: CASSSGTGGPYNEQFF